This entry describes one T cell receptor (beta chain). The sample originates from a study of blood T cell repertoires in COVID-19. On the study more broadly: Acute-phase and convalescent COVID-19 samples originated in the United States, Italy and Spain. In each case, the material was cDNA or gDNA derived from T cells, B-cell-depleted T cells, or PBMCs.

This CDR3 has 20 amino acids. V lost 2 bases and J lost 0; bases outside the gene matches: 16. The V gene's germline CDR1 is SGHVS and CDR2 FQNEAQ. Original handling: Quantification of nucleated cells was approximated via reference gene primer amplification. Assay: immunoSEQ multiplex PCR; the TCRdb copy retains only in-frame clones and omits some. The D gene and trimming were derived from the DNA, and the V and J assignments and clone size from that table. The sample includes over 100,000 clones, around 90% of them seen just once. The receptor's source is a man in his forties or fifties with active or convalescent COVID-19. The chain couples TRBV7-8 to TRBJ1-5, with 7 bases that match TRBD1. Sequencing was carried out using peripheral blood. The CDR3 protein is CASSLFTSTQGTYSNQPQHF. CDR3 DNA: TGTGCCAGCAGCTTATTCACCTCTACACAGGGGACCTATAGCAATCAGCCCCAGCATTTT.